Listed below are T cell receptor beta chains from one sample, sequenced in a study of regulatory T cells in long-lasting Graves disease. TCRdb analysed the multiplex PCR reads with MiXCR anew, one entry per CDR3 protein. The sample has roughly 520,000 distinct CDR3 sequences; about 11% are singletons. These data were likewise used in another study, on T cells in Graves' hyperthyroidism and ophthalmopathy.

The sequencing used peripheral blood mononuclear cells (PBMCs), collected at new diagnosis, from a patient treated with antithyroid drugs. Receptors were obtained from a woman in her twenties or thirties with Graves disease. Both conserved end residues are part of each CDR3. Clone size is stated in some rows and not others, as once, few, many or a class when expanded.

>many|TRBV28|TRBJ1-5
CASTAGRDRFPNQPQHF
>NA|TRBV20-1|TRBJ2-5
CSAWNRGETQYF
>many|TRBV19|TRBJ1-2
CASSITGVGYTF
>many|TRBV20-1|TRBJ2-1
CSARAPGISSYNEQFF
>many|TRBV6-2/TRBV6-3|TRBJ2-1
CASSFSWPYNEQFF
>NA|TRBV2|TRBJ1-1
CASSPGRGGNTEAFF
>many|TRBV9|TRBJ1-4
CASSPAKNEKLFF
>many|TRBV3-1|TRBJ2-7
CASSRGLAGEQYF
>few|TRBV6-1|TRBJ1-2
CASSGTGLTHGFYGYTF
>many|TRBV20-1|TRBJ2-1
CSARAPREGRNEQFF
>few|TRBV20-1|TRBJ1-2
CSAREGVTSYGYTF
>many|TRBV6-2/TRBV6-3|TRBJ1-1
CASSSSYTEAFF
>few|TRBV6-2/TRBV6-3|TRBJ2-7
CASSYASISEQYF
>NA|TRBV5-5|TRBJ1-2
CASQGQTNYGYTF
>NA|TRBV4-1|TRBJ1-1
CASSQKKNTEAFF
>many|TRBV6-1|TRBJ1-1
CASSVETGRTEAFF
>few|TRBV20-1|TRBJ2-1
CSATDWGRPYNEQFF
>many|TRBV27|TRBJ1-2
CASSFTESFFYGYTF
>many|TRBV18|TRBJ1-4
CASSPPYGEKLFF